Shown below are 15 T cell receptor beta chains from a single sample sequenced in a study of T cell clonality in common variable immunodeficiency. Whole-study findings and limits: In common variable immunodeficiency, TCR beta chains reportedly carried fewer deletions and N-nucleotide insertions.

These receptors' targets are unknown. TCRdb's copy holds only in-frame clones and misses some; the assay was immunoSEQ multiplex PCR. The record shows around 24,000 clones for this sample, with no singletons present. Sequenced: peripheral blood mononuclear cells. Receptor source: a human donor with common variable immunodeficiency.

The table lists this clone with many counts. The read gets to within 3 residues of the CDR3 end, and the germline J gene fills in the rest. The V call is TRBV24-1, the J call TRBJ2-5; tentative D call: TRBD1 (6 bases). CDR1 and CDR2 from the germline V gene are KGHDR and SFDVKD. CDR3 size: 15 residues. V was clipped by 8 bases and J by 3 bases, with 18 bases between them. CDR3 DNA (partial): TGTGCCACCATGTCAACTGCCGGGACAAAAGAGACC. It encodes CATMSTAGTKET. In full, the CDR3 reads CATMSTAGTKETQYF.

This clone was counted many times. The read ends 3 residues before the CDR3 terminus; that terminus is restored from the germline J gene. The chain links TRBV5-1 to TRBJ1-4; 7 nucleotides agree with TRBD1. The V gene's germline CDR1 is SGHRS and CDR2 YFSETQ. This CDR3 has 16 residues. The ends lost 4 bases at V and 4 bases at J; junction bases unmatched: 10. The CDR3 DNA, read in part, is TGCGCCAGCAGCCCCACCACAGGGGATTTTAATGAAAAA. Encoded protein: CASSPTTGDFNEK. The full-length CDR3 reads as CASSPTTGDFNEKLFF.

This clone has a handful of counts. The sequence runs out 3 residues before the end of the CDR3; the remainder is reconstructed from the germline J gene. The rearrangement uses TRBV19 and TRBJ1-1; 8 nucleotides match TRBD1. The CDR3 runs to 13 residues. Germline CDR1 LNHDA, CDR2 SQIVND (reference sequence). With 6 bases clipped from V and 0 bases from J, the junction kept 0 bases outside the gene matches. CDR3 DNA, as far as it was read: TGTGCCAGTAGGACAGGGGTGAACACTGAA. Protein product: CASRTGVNTE. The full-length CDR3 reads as CASRTGVNTEAFF.

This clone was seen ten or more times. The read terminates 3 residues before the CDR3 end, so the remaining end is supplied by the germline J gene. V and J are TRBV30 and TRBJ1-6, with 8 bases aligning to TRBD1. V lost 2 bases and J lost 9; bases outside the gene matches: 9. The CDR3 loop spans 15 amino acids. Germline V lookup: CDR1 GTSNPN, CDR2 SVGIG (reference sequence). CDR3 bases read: TGTGCCTGGAGTTGGAACAGGGGGATGAGTTCACCC. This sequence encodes CAWSWNRGMSSP. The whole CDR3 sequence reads CAWSWNRGMSSPLHF.

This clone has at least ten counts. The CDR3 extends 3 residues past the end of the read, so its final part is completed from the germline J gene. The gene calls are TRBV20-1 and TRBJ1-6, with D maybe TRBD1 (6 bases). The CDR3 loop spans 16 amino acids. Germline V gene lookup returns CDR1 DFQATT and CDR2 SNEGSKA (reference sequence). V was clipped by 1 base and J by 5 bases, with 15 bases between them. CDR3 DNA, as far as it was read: TGCAGTGCTAGAGCCCTGACGACAGGTCATAATTCACCC. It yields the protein CSARALTTGHNSP. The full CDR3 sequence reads CSARALTTGHNSPLHF.

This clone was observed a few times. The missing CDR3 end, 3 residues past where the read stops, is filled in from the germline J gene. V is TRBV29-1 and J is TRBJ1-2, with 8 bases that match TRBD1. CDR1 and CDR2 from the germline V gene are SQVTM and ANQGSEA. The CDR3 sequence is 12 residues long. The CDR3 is CSVTRQGRGYTF. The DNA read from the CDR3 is TGCAGCGTTACCCGACAGGGGAGGGGC.

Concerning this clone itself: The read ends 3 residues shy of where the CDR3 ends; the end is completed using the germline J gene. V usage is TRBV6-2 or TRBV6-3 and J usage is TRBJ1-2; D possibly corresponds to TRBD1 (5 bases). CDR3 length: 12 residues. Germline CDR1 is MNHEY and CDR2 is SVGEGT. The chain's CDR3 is CASSTGLIGYTF. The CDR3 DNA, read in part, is TGTGCCAGCAGCACAGGTCTTATCGGC.

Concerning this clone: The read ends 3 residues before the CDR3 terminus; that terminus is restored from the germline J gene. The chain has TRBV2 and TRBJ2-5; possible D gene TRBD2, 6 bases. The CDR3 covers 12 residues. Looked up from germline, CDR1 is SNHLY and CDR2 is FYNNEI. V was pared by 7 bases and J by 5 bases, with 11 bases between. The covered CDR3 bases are TGTGCCAGCACCCGGGAGCGGGAGACC. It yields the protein CASTRERET. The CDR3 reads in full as CASTRERETQYF.

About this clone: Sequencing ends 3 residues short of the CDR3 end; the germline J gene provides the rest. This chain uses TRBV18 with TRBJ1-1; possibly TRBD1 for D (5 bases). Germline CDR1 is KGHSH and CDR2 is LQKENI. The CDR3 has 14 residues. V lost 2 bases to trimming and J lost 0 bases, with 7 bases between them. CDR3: CASSPGRVNTEAFF. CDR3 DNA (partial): TGTGCCAGCTCACCAGGCAGGGTGAACACTGAA.

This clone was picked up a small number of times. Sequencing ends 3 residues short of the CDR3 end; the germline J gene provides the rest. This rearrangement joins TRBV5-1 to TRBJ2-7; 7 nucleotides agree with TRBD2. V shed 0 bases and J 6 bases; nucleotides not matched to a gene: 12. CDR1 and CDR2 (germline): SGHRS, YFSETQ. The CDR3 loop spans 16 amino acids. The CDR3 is CASSLASSGTPGEQYF. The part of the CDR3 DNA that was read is TGCGCCAGCAGCTTGGCGTCTAGCGGAACCCCCGGCGAG.

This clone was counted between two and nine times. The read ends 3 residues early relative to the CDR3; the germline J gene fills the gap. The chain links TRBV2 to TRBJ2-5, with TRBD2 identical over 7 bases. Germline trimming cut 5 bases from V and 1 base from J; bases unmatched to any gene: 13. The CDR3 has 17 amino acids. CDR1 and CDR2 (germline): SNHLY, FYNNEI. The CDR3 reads CASSQIGRTRVQETQYF. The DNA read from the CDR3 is TGTGCCAGCAGTCAAATCGGTCGGACTAGAGTCCAAGAGACC.

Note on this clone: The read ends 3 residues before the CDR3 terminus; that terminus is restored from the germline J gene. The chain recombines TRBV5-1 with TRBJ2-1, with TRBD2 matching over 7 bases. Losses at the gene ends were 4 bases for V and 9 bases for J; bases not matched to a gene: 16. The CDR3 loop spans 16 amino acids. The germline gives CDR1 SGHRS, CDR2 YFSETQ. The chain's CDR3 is CASSPLLGQGGGEQFF. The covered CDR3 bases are TGCGCCAGCAGCCCACTACTCGGTCAGGGCGGGGGTGAG. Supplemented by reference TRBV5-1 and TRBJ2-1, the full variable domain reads KAGVTQTPRYLIKTRGQQVTLSCSPISGHRSVSWYQQTPGQGLQFLFEYFSETQRNKGNFPGRFSGRQFSNSRSEMNVSTLELGDSALYLCASSPLLGQGGGEQFFGPGTRLTVL.

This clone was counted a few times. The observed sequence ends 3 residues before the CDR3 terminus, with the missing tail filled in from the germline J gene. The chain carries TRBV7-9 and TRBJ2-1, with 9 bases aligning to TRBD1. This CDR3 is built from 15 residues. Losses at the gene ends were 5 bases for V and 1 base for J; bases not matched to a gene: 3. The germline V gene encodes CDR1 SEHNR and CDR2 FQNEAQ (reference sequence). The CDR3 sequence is CASSVGQGSYNEQFF. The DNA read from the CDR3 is TGTGCCAGCAGCGTGGGACAGGGTTCCTACAATGAG. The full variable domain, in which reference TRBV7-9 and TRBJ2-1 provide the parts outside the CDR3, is DTGVSQNPRHKITKRGQNVTFRCDPISEHNRLYWYRQTLGQGPEFLTYFQNEAQLEKSRLLSDRFSAERPKGSFSTLEIQRTEQGDSAMYLCASSVGQGSYNEQFFGPGTRLTVL.

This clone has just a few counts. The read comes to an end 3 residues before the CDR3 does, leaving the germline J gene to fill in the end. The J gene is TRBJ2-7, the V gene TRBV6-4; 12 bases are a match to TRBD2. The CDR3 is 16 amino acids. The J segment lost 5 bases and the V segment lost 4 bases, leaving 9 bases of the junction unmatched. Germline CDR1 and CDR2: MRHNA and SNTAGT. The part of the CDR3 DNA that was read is TGTGCCAGCAGTGCTATTCGACTAGCGGGAGACCACGAG. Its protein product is CASSAIRLAGDHE. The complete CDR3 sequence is CASSAIRLAGDHEQYF.

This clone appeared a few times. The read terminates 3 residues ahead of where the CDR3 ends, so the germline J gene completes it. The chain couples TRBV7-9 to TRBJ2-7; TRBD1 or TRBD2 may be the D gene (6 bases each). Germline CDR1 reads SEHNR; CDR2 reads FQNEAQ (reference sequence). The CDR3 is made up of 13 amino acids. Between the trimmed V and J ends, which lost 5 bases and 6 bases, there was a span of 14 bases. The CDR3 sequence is CASSPRGGGEQYF. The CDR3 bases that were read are TGTGCCAGCAGCCCCAGGGGAGGAGGCGAG.